This entry features one T cell receptor beta chain sequence. Each CDR3 protein is one row after TCRdb ran MiXCR on the RT-PCR reads. This sample has about 700,000 distinct CDR3 sequences; 13% to 15% occur once, and the top ten carry roughly 3.9%. The CDR3 has 18 amino acids. Specimen: memory CD4+ T cells from blood. The chain recombines TRBV21-1 with TRBJ2-5; the listed D gene, TRBD2, was not tested against the DNA. TRBV21-1 is designated a pseudogene. This clonotype originated in a female donor in good health, serving as a healthy control. This CDR3 reads CASSKGLAGAGYQETQYF. The CDR3 bases are TGTGCCAGCAGCAAAGGTCTAGCGGGGGCCGGGTACCAAGAGACCCAGTACTTC.